The 23 T cell receptor beta chains below were found in one sample sequenced in a study of T cell clones after liver transplantation. Measured with immunoSEQ multiplex PCR; TCRdb has only the in-frame clones, and not every one. The sample comprises under 35,000 clones, around 94% of which are singletons, and approximately 26% rests with the top ten. The sequencing here drew on CD8+ T cells from blood, taken 12 months after liver transplant. These receptors all stem from a human patient who received a liver transplant. The T cells may partly be graft donor cells.

The chain carries TRBV7-9 and TRBJ2-7, with 7 bases aligning to TRBD1. CDR3 length: 14 amino acids. V gave up 2 bases and J gave up 0 bases; unmatched junction bases: 1. Per germline, CDR1 SEHNR and CDR2 FQNEAQ (reference sequence). The CDR3 region has the DNA TGTGCCAGCAGCTTAAACAGGGGCTCCTACGAGCAGTACTTC. It encodes CASSLNRGSYEQYF. Complete variable domain (other parts from reference TRBV7-9 and TRBJ2-7): DTGVSQNPRHKITKRGQNVTFRCDPISEHNRLYWYRQTLGQGPEFLTYFQNEAQLEKSRLLSDRFSAERPKGSFSTLEIQRTEQGDSAMYLCASSLNRGSYEQYFGPGTRLTVT.

The rearrangement uses TRBV13 and TRBJ1-1; 7 bases are shared with TRBD1. The V segment lost 6 bases and the J segment 7 bases; nucleotides outside the gene matches: 11. Germline values: CDR1 PRHDT, CDR2 FYEKMQ (reference sequence). There are 14 residues in the CDR3. CDR3 sequence (DNA): TGTGCCAGCAGAAACAGGGGTGATGAGGGTGAAGCTTTCTTT. Translation gives CASRNRGDEGEAFF. The full variable domain, completed using reference TRBV13 and TRBJ1-1, is AAGVIQSPRHLIKEKRETATLKCYPIPRHDTVYWYQQGPGQDPQFLISFYEKMQSDKGSIPDRFSAQQFSDYHSELNMSSLELGDSALYFCASRNRGDEGEAFFGQGTRLTVV.

The rearrangement joins TRBV19 to TRBJ2-7, with D uncertain. The CDR3 has 11 residues. Per the germline V gene, CDR1 is LNHDA and CDR2 is SQIVND (reference sequence). Trimming removed 6 bases from V and 5 bases from J, with 8 bases in between. The CDR3 bases are TGTGCCAGTAGAGTCGGTAACGAGCAGTACTTC. This codes for CASRVGNEQYF. Together with reference TRBV19 and TRBJ2-7, the CDR3 gives the full variable domain: DGGITQSPKYLFRKEGQNVTLSCEQNLNHDAMYWYRQDPGQGLRLIYYSQIVNDFQKGDIAEGYSVSREKKESFPLTVTSAQKNPTAFYLCASRVGNEQYFGPGTRLTVT.

V usage is TRBV5-6 and J usage is TRBJ2-2; D is unresolved. CDR1 is SGHDT and CDR2 is YYEEEE in the germline V gene. This CDR3 spans 17 amino acids. V shed 4 bases and J shed 4 bases, with 20 bases lying between them. DNA for the CDR3: TGTGCCAGCAGCAATTCGCCGGGCCTCGTTGGCACCGGGGAGCTGTTTTTT. Translation gives CASSNSPGLVGTGELFF. The variable domain in full, completed from reference TRBV5-6 and TRBJ2-2, reads DAGVTQSPTHLIKTRGQQVTLRCSPKSGHDTVSWYQQALGQGPQFIFQYYEEEERQRGNFPDRFSGHQFPNYSSELNVNALLLGDSALYLCASSNSPGLVGTGELFFGEGSRLTVL.

The V call is TRBV29-1, the J call TRBJ2-2, with TRBD2 identical over 12 bases. CDR1 is SQVTM, CDR2 ANQGSEA, per germline. The junction had 11 bases not matched to a gene; V was cut back by 6 bases and J by 6 bases. The CDR3 totals 16 residues. The chain's CDR3 is CSVSGLAGSLSGELFF. DNA for the CDR3: TGCAGCGTCTCCGGACTAGCGGGAAGTTTATCCGGGGAGCTGTTTTTT.

J is TRBJ2-1 and V is TRBV28; 7 bases are a match to TRBD2. The germline gives CDR1 MDHEN, CDR2 SYDVKM. The CDR3 runs to 15 residues. The V and J ends lost 7 bases and 6 bases, in that order; junction bases with no gene match: 12. CDR3: CASTTGTTNTNEQFF. The CDR3 DNA follows: TGTGCCAGCACCACCGGGACTACGAACACCAATGAGCAGTTCTTC.

The J gene is TRBJ2-7, the V gene TRBV5-1, with 7 bases fitting TRBD1. Germline trimming cut 5 bases from V and 3 bases from J; bases unmatched to any gene: 17. The CDR3 spans 17 residues. Germline assignment: CDR1 SGHRS and CDR2 YFSETQ. This chain's CDR3 is CASSPGTELKIRYEQYF. The CDR3 DNA follows: TGCGCCAGCAGTCCCGGGACAGAACTTAAAATCCGCTACGAGCAGTACTTC. The whole variable domain, filled in from reference TRBV5-1 and TRBJ2-7, reads KAGVTQTPRYLIKTRGQQVTLSCSPISGHRSVSWYQQTPGQGLQFLFEYFSETQRNKGNFPGRFSGRQFSNSRSEMNVSTLELGDSALYLCASSPGTELKIRYEQYFGPGTRLTVT.

The chain recombines TRBV11-2 with TRBJ2-7; 11 positions agree with TRBD2. The CDR3 length is 19 residues. V was clipped by 2 bases and J by 1 base; unmatched bases: 13. Germline V gene lookup returns CDR1 SGHAT and CDR2 FQNNGV. CDR3 sequence: CASSLPRGLLAGASYEQYF. As DNA, the CDR3 is TGTGCCAGCAGCTTACCACGGGGTCTACTAGCGGGAGCGTCCTACGAGCAGTACTTC.

The chain employs TRBV5-1 and TRBJ1-5; no firm D call. The CDR3 runs 13 residues. Germline-derived CDR1 and CDR2 are SGHRS and YFSETQ. The V end lost 3 bases, the J end lost 6 bases, and 10 bases lay between the germline ends. The CDR3 DNA follows: TGCGCCAGCAGCTGGGATATGGGTCAGCCCCAGCATTTT. It translates to CASSWDMGQPQHF.

The chain combines TRBV4-1 with TRBJ1-4, with a tentative D call TRBD1 (5 bases). The CDR3 has 16 amino acids. Trimming took 0 bases from V and 5 from J, leaving 13 bases between them. CDR1 MGHRA and CDR2 YSYEKL come from the germline V gene. CDR3 region: CASSQEGVGRNEKLFF. The CDR3 nucleotides are TGCGCCAGCAGCCAAGAGGGGGTGGGCAGAAATGAAAAACTGTTTTTT.

V is TRBV6-4 and J is TRBJ2-7; tentatively, D is TRBD2 (6 bases). With 10 bases removed from V and 3 bases from J, the gap between germline ends came to 19 bases. This CDR3 comprises 14 residues. CDR1 and CDR2 (germline): MRHNA, SNTAGT. The CDR3 protein is CATTGGTLRYEQYF. CDR3 sequence (DNA): TGTGCCACCACGGGCGGGACTTTACGCTACGAGCAGTACTTC.

V usage is TRBV2 and J usage is TRBJ2-7; D gene uncertain. Germline CDR1 reads SNHLY; CDR2 reads FYNNEI. This CDR3 spans 10 amino acids. V was trimmed by 7 bases and J by 6 bases, leaving 7 bases between them. CDR3: CASNGFEQYF. The CDR3 DNA is TGTGCCAGCAATGGTTTCGAGCAGTACTTC.

V is TRBV27 and J is TRBJ1-1; the D is unclear. The germline V gene has CDR1 MNHEY and CDR2 SMNVEV (reference sequence). Trimming took off 3 bases at V and 1 base at J, with 6 bases between the two ends. The CDR3 length is 13 residues. The CDR3 region has the DNA TGTGCCAGCAGTTTCGGCGGGAACACTGAAGCTTTCTTT. Amino acids: CASSFGGNTEAFF.

The gene calls are TRBV9 and TRBJ2-5, with D maybe TRBD2 (5 bases). Trimming stripped 3 bases from V and 2 bases from J, with 8 bases between. This CDR3 has 13 residues. Germline V lookup: CDR1 SGDLS, CDR2 YYNGEE. The CDR3 nucleotides read TGTGCCAGCAGCGGCGGGTCACAAGAGACCCAGTACTTC. Its translation is CASSGGSQETQYF.

The chain uses TRBV20-1 and TRBJ2-2; D remains unclear. This CDR3 spans 11 amino acids. V was pared by 6 bases and J by 7 bases, with 9 bases between. Germline assignment: CDR1 DFQATT and CDR2 SNEGSKA (reference sequence). As DNA, the CDR3 is TGCAGTGCGTTGGGTTACGGGGAGCTGTTTTTT. This gives the protein CSALGYGELFF.

This sequence joins TRBV5-1 and TRBJ1-1; 7 positions match TRBD1. This CDR3 has 16 residues. Per germline, CDR1 SGHRS and CDR2 YFSETQ. J was trimmed by 4 bases and V by 3 bases; bases with no gene match: 12. The CDR3 DNA follows: TGCGCCAGCAGCTCTCCTCCCGGAGGGGGCTTCACTGAAGCTTTCTTT. It specifies CASSSPPGGGFTEAFF.

This chain joins TRBV13 and TRBJ2-7; the D call may be TRBD1 or TRBD2 (6 bases each). CDR1 and CDR2 from the germline V gene are PRHDT and FYEKMQ (reference sequence). V was trimmed by 3 bases and J by 7 bases, leaving 19 bases between them. The CDR3 has 15 amino acids. The CDR3 region has the DNA TGTGCCAGCAGCTTCGGTTCCAAACAGGGAGGAGAGCAGTACTTC. As protein: CASSFGSKQGGEQYF.

By proportion, this clone is medium-sized. The chain links TRBV7-9 to TRBJ1-1; a weak D match, TRBD1 (5 bases). The germline V gene encodes CDR1 SEHNR and CDR2 FQNEAQ (reference sequence). CDR3 size: 16 residues. V shed 10 bases and J shed 1 base, with 22 bases lying between them. Here the CDR3 DNA reads TGTGCCACCCGGGGGATGAGCGGGACCCGGAACACTGAAGCTTTCTTT. Protein sequence: CATRGMSGTRNTEAFF.

The chain is built from TRBV27 and TRBJ2-1, with D possibly matching TRBD2 (7 bases). Trimming removed 6 bases at V and 4 bases at J, with 19 bases between. The germline V gene encodes CDR1 MNHEY and CDR2 SMNVEV (reference sequence). This CDR3 comprises 16 residues. The CDR3 region has the DNA TGTGCCAGCAGCCCGGACTGGGGGGGGCATTACAATGAGCAGTTCTTC. Translated: CASSPDWGGHYNEQFF.

The rearrangement uses TRBV7-9 and TRBJ1-2; the D gene is possibly TRBD1 (6 bases). V was cut by 6 bases and J by 6 bases, with 17 bases left in between. Germline assignment: CDR1 SEHNR and CDR2 FQNEAQ (reference sequence). The CDR3 consists of 14 residues. Here the CDR3 reads CASRQTGTTDGYTF. The CDR3 bases are TGTGCCAGCAGACAGACCGGGACAACGGATGGCTACACCTTC.

V and J are TRBV2 and TRBJ1-2; possible D gene TRBD1, 6 bases. Germline CDR1 reads SNHLY; CDR2 reads FYNNEI. V was clipped by 7 bases and J by 8 bases, with 26 bases between them. This CDR3 spans 16 amino acids. CDR3 nucleotides: TGTGCCAGCATTTCGACCCGGGACACCTCGAGGCGGGGCTACACCTTC. It specifies CASISTRDTSRRGYTF.

The chain is built from TRBV27 and TRBJ1-2, with D possibly matching TRBD1 (5 bases). There are 16 residues in the CDR3. V was pared by 4 bases and J by 3 bases, with 18 bases between. In germline, CDR1 is MNHEY, CDR2 SMNVEV (reference sequence). CDR3 nucleotides: TGTGCCAGCAGTTCCCTCCCCACAGGACCTTACTATGGCTACACCTTC. As protein: CASSSLPTGPYYGYTF.

The V gene is TRBV27, the J gene TRBJ1-5; 7 bases map to TRBD1. With 6 bases clipped from V and 2 bases from J, the junction kept 4 bases outside the gene matches. CDR1 is MNHEY, CDR2 SMNVEV, per germline (reference sequence). This CDR3 spans 14 amino acids. The CDR3 nucleotides read TGTGCCAGCAGGCGTACAGGGGGCAATCAGCCCCAGCATTTT. It translates to CASRRTGGNQPQHF.